This T cell receptor beta chain comes out of a study of blood T cell repertoires in COVID-19. This CDR3 region has 16 residues. V was shortened by 4 bases and J by 0 bases, with 13 bases between the two germline ends. CDR1 is MNHEY and CDR2 is SMNVEV in the germline V gene (reference sequence). Sequencing used immunoSEQ multiplex PCR; TCRdb keeps in-frame clones, though not all of them. The table records about 150,000 clones, about 79% of them present only once. The sequenced sample consisted of peripheral blood. This sequence joins TRBV27 and TRBJ2-1, with no clear D. The receptor's source is an older woman with acute or convalescent COVID-19. In nucleotides, the CDR3 is TGTGCCAGCAGTTCTCCTGCGCGGAGCTCCTACAATGAGCAGTTCTTC. It specifies CASSSPARSSYNEQFF.